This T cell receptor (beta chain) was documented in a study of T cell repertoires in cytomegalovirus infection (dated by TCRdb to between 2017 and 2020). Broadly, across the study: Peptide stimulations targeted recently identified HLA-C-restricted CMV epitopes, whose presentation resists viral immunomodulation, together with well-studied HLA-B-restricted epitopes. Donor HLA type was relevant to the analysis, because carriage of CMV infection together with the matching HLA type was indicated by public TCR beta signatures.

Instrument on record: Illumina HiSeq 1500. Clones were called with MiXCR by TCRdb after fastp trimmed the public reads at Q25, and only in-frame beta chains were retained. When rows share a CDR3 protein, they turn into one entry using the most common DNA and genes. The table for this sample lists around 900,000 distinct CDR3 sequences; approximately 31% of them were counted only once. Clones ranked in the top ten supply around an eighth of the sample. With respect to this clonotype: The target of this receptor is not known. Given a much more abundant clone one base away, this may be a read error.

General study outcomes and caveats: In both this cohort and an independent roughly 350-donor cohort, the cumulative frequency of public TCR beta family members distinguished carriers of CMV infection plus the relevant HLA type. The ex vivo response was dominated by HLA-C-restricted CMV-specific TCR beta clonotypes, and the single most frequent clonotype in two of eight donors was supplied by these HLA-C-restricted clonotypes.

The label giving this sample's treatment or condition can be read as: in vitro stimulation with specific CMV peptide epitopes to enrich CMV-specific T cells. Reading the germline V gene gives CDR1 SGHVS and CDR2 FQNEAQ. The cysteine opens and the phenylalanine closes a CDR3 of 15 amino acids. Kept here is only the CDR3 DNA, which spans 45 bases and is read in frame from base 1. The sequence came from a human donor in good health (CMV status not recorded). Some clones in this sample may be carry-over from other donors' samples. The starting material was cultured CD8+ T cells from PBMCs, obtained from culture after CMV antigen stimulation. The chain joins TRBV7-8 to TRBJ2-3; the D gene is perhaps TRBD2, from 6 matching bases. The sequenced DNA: TGTGCCAGCAGTTCGCCTGGAACTAGCACAGAAACGCAGTATTTT. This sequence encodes CASSSPGTSTETQYF.